A selection of T cell receptor beta chains follows, all from one sample in a study of shared T cell receptors in the human thymus. Clones were read by immunoSEQ multiplex PCR, and TCRdb kept only the in-frame ones, dropping some. This sample carries some 660,000 clones, about 89% of them seen once, and the ten largest clones take over 0.008%. The same sample was also used in a study of human thymus T cells.

Sequencing was done on a sample of thymocytes. These TCRs come from a boy in the first two years of life with a congenital heart defect. Both conserved end residues are part of each CDR3. The order of the fields is V gene, D gene, J gene, clone size, CDR3 protein, CDR3 DNA. D genes are given only for firm matches. Size is stated for part of the rows, as once, few or many counts, or as a class when the clone is expanded.

>TRBV11-2|TRBD2|TRBJ2-3|NA
CASSISGVRDTQYF
TGTGCCAGCAGTATTAGCGGGGTGAGGGATACGCAGTATTTT
>TRBV15|NA|TRBJ1-2|once
CATSRAQAENYGYTF
TGTGCCACCAGCAGAGCACAGGCCGAAAATTATGGCTACACCTTC
>TRBV10-3|NA|TRBJ2-7|NA
CASSTVHTYEQYF
TGTGCCTCCTCGACAGTCCACACCTACGAGCAGTACTTC
>TRBV18|TRBD1|TRBJ2-1|NA
CASSPPRTGKNEQFF
TGTGCCAGCTCACCACCGCGGACAGGCAAAAATGAGCAGTTCTTC
>TRBV11-2|NA|TRBJ2-7|NA
CASRIPHITGSYEQYF
TGTGCCAGCAGGATCCCTCACATAACAGGGTCTTACGAGCAGTACTTC
>TRBV7-2|NA|TRBJ1-5|NA
CASSLRTGGVQPQHF
TGTGCCAGCAGCTTACGTACGGGAGGGGTCCAGCCCCAGCATTTT
>TRBV2|NA|TRBJ1-1|few
CASSPGTIYTEAFF
TGTGCCAGCAGCCCCGGGACTATTTACACTGAAGCTTTCTTT
>TRBV7-6|TRBD2|TRBJ2-7|NA
CASSPGLAGGRAYEQYF
TGTGCCAGCAGCCCGGGCCTAGCGGGGGGCCGGGCCTACGAGCAGTACTTC
>TRBV28|NA|TRBJ1-5|NA
CASSLFRVARNGNQPQHF
TGTGCCAGCAGTTTATTCCGGGTCGCAAGGAACGGCAATCAGCCCCAGCATTTT
>TRBV11-2|TRBD1|TRBJ1-3|NA
CASCRDRGTGNTIYF
TGTGCCAGCTGCCGGGACAGGGGCACTGGAAACACCATATATTTT
>TRBV6-1|TRBD1|TRBJ1-5|NA
CASGRTGEGQPQHF
TGTGCCAGCGGTAGGACAGGGGAAGGTCAGCCCCAGCATTTT
>TRBV7-8|NA|TRBJ2-7|NA
CASSLARRGLGPYEQYF
TGTGCCAGCAGCTTAGCGCGGAGGGGCCTAGGGCCCTACGAGCAGTACTTC
>TRBV28|TRBD1|TRBJ2-2|NA
CASSSPTTGFTGELFF
TGTGCCAGCAGTTCGCCCACGACAGGGTTCACCGGGGAGCTGTTTTTT
>TRBV7-9|TRBD1|TRBJ2-7|NA
CASSRPGQGPLGEQYF
TGTGCCAGCAGCCGTCCGGGACAGGGCCCTTTGGGCGAGCAGTACTTC
>TRBV7-8|TRBD1|TRBJ1-2|NA
CASSTSRSTGRLTGYTF
TGTGCCAGCAGCACTAGTCGCTCGACAGGGAGGTTAACTGGCTACACCTTC
>TRBV4-3|NA|TRBJ2-2|NA
CASSGERGWSFAGELFF
TGCGCCAGCAGCGGAGAACGGGGATGGAGTTTTGCCGGGGAGCTGTTTTTT
>TRBV30|NA|TRBJ2-7|NA
CAWNLWGDEQYF
TGTGCCTGGAACCTCTGGGGGGACGAGCAGTACTTC
>TRBV5-4|TRBD1|TRBJ1-2|NA
CASSWRSGTGGNYGYTF
TGTGCCAGCAGCTGGCGATCTGGGACAGGGGGTAACTATGGCTACACCTTC
>TRBV19|TRBD1|TRBJ1-1|once
CASSNRGLRQEIRTEAFF
TGTGCCAGTAGTAATAGGGGGCTCCGACAGGAGATTAGGACTGAAGCTTTCTTT
>TRBV28|TRBD1|TRBJ1-5|NA
CASSLYFRTGVQPQHF
TGTGCCAGCAGTTTATACTTCCGGACAGGGGTTCAGCCCCAGCATTTT
>TRBV19|TRBD1|TRBJ1-4|NA
CASSSFNPSGTGNEKLFF
TGTGCCAGTAGTTCTTTCAACCCTTCCGGGACAGGCAATGAAAAACTGTTTTTT
>TRBV5-1|TRBD2|TRBJ2-7|NA
CASSIDEPGLVGFKVSGEQYF
TGCGCCAGCAGCATAGACGAACCGGGACTAGTCGGATTTAAAGTGTCAGGCGAGCAGTACTTC
>TRBV7-3|TRBD2|TRBJ2-3|few
CASSLISGLAADTQYF
TGTGCCAGCAGCTTGATCTCGGGACTAGCGGCAGATACGCAGTATTTT
>TRBV27|NA|TRBJ2-4|NA
CATLAKNIQYF
TGTGCCACCCTAGCCAAAAACATTCAGTACTTC
>TRBV20-1|NA|TRBJ1-1|NA
CSDTPGTEAFF
TGCAGCGATACCCCCGGCACTGAAGCTTTCTTT
>TRBV13|NA|TRBJ1-1|NA
CASSLVIQQVEAFF
TGTGCCAGCAGCTTAGTCATACAGCAGGTAGAAGCTTTCTTT
>TRBV10-3|NA|TRBJ2-2|NA
CAIKWDTANTGELFF
TGTGCCATCAAATGGGACACCGCGAACACCGGGGAGCTGTTTTTT
>TRBV5-6|TRBD1|TRBJ2-7|NA
CASSLSRDRENSYEQYF
TGTGCCAGCAGCTTGTCCCGGGACAGGGAGAATTCCTACGAGCAGTACTTC
>TRBV2|TRBD2|TRBJ2-5|NA
CASRLGTSGGAETQYF
TGTGCCAGCAGATTAGGGACTAGCGGGGGCGCGGAGACCCAGTACTTC
>TRBV30|NA|TRBJ2-5|NA
CAWSHAGLETQYF
TGTGCCTGGAGCCACGCAGGGTTGGAGACCCAGTACTTC
>TRBV15|NA|TRBJ1-6|NA
CATSRVSPNSPLHF
TGTGCCACCAGCAGAGTCAGTCCTAATTCACCCCTCCACTTT
>TRBV5-4|TRBD1|TRBJ1-4|NA
CASSGGQGNEKLFF
TGTGCCAGCAGTGGGGGACAGGGGAATGAAAAACTGTTTTTT
>TRBV28|NA|TRBJ1-5|once
CASSRGEEGNQPQHF
TGTGCCAGCAGTAGAGGGGAGGAGGGGAATCAGCCCCAGCATTTT
>TRBV28|NA|TRBJ1-5|NA
CASSLPEGLNQPQHF
TGTGCCAGCAGTTTGCCTGAGGGTCTCAATCAGCCCCAGCATTTT
>TRBV15|NA|TRBJ1-1|NA
CATSRGGFEGNTEAFF
TGTGCCACCAGCAGAGGAGGATTTGAGGGGAACACTGAAGCTTTCTTT
>TRBV27|NA|TRBJ2-7|NA
CASSLREFSHEQYF
TGTGCCAGCAGTTTACGGGAGTTTTCCCACGAGCAGTACTTC
>TRBV29-1|NA|TRBJ2-7|NA
CSVAQIQTYEQYF
TGCAGCGTTGCACAAATTCAAACCTACGAGCAGTACTTC
>TRBV29-1|NA|TRBJ2-7|NA
CSVEEGMVHEQYF
TGCAGCGTTGAGGAGGGAATGGTTCACGAGCAGTACTTC
>TRBV18|TRBD1|TRBJ1-2|NA
CASCLDREYRYGYTF
TGTGCCAGCTGCCTAGACAGGGAATACCGCTATGGCTACACCTTC
>TRBV4-3|TRBD2|TRBJ2-5|NA
CASSPRQREWGTQYF
TGCGCCAGCAGCCCCCGACAGCGGGAGTGGGGGACCCAGTACTTC
>TRBV6-4|TRBD1|TRBJ1-5|NA
CASSRQGAWSNQPQHF
TGTGCCAGCAGTAGACAGGGGGCATGGAGCAATCAGCCCCAGCATTTT
>TRBV11-2|NA|TRBJ2-4|once
CASSNGSVSVGAKNIQYF
TGTGCCAGCAGCAACGGTAGCGTCTCGGTTGGAGCCAAAAACATTCAGTACTTC
>TRBV9|TRBD2|TRBJ2-3|NA
CASSVEGWTSGSRAQYF
TGTGCCAGCAGCGTAGAGGGTTGGACTAGCGGGAGTAGGGCGCAGTATTTT
>TRBV7-8|TRBD2|TRBJ2-5|NA
CASSPEGREGQETQYF
TGTGCCAGCAGCCCAGAAGGGCGGGAGGGACAAGAGACCCAGTACTTC
>TRBV28|NA|TRBJ2-6|once
CASSKHLAGANVLTF
TGTGCCAGCAGCAAACACCTAGCTGGGGCCAACGTCCTGACTTTC
>TRBV27|NA|TRBJ2-4|NA
CVTRTGAKNIQYF
TGTGTCACTAGGACCGGGGCCAAAAACATTCAGTACTTC
>TRBV10-3|TRBD1|TRBJ1-2|NA
CAISARDRSMHGYTF
TGTGCCATCAGTGCCCGGGACAGGTCAATGCATGGCTACACCTTC
>TRBV28|NA|TRBJ2-7|once
CASSKITGTTYEQYF
TGTGCCAGCAGCAAAATCACAGGTACGACCTACGAGCAGTACTTC